These 28 T cell receptor beta chains were sequenced from one sample in a study of response to subunit inactivated influenza vaccine (dated by TCRdb to the late 2010s). Libraries came from RT-PCR. The data were produced on an Illumina HiSeq 2500. TCRdb reanalyzed the raw reads on its own, using fastp at Q25 for trimming and MiXCR for clone calling, and kept in-frame beta chains. CDR3 protein sequences are deduplicated, and each keeps its most common genes and DNA. Recorded for this sample are fewer than 600,000 distinct CDR3 sequences; around 7.9% of them occurred a single time. The ten most abundant clones make up around 13% of the sample. Sequencing was performed on PBMCs from blood, taken less than 30 months after vaccination. The receptors stem from a man in his fifties or sixties who received an inactivated influenza vaccine. Donor details come from another sample of the same person, matched by shared clones.

The chain links TRBV4-2 to TRBJ1-1; 12 nucleotides match TRBD1. V trimming: 1 base; J trimming: 7 bases; junction bases outside the gene matches: 4. The CDR3 consists of 15 residues. CDR1 and CDR2 (germline): LGHNA, YNFKEQ. CDR3 loop: CASSQGDRGHIEAFF. DNA for the CDR3: TGTGCCAGCAGCCAAGGGGACAGGGGGCATATTGAAGCTTTCTTT.

This clonotype has just one count. The rearrangement links TRBV23-1 to TRBJ2-7; 9 nucleotides match TRBD1. TRBV23-1 is classed as an ORF, of uncertain function. Trimming removed 2 bases from V and 6 bases from J; junction bases left unmatched: 2. The CDR3 contains 13 residues. As DNA, the CDR3 is TGCGCCAGCAGTCAAATGACAGGGGGCGAGCAGTACTTC. Protein sequence: CASSQMTGGEQYF.

CDR3 bases: TGTGCCAGCAACTTTCATCCCGGGACGTTGAACACCGGGGAGCTGTTTTTT. Its translation: CASNFHPGTLNTGELFF. The chain combines TRBV5-5 with TRBJ2-2; the D call may be TRBD1 or TRBD2 (5 bases each). The V and J ends lost 6 bases and 1 base respectively, with 19 bases between them. Germline V gene sequence: CDR1 SGHKS, CDR2 YYEKEE (reference sequence). The CDR3 covers 17 residues.

There are many counts of this clonotype. This chain uses TRBV12-3 or TRBV12-4 with TRBJ1-6; TRBD1 is a possible D gene (5 bases). Trimming took off 4 bases at V and 14 bases at J, with 15 bases between the two ends. This CDR3 spans 13 amino acids. In DNA, the CDR3 is TGTGCCAGCAGTTCGGGAGACCCGGGGGCCCTCCACTTT. This codes for CASSSGDPGALHF.

This clonotype appeared a few times. V is TRBV3-1 and J is TRBJ2-1, with a tentative D call TRBD1 (6 bases). The CDR3 spans 16 residues. V was trimmed by 2 bases and J by 4 bases, leaving 15 bases between them. Germline loops: CDR1 LGHDT, CDR2 YNNKEL (reference sequence). The DNA for the CDR3 is TGTGCCAGCAGCCAAACCACAGGGTTGGGATACAATGAGCAGTTCTTC. Its protein is CASSQTTGLGYNEQFF.

V usage is TRBV6-5 and J usage is TRBJ2-7; possibly TRBD1 or TRBD2 for D (5 bases each). The germline V and J ends were trimmed by 4 bases and 2 bases, with 24 bases remaining between them. The CDR3 has 18 residues. CDR1 is MNHEY and CDR2 is SVGAGI in the germline V gene. The CDR3 loop reads CASSSIPGTTLFTYEQYF. The DNA of the CDR3 is TGTGCCAGCAGTTCTATACCCGGGACGACCCTTTTTACCTACGAGCAGTACTTC.

Remarks on this clonotype: This may be a read error, as it is one base from a much larger clone. The rearrangement links TRBV3-1 to TRBJ2-4; D gene ambiguous. The CDR3 runs 14 residues. Germline V gene sequence: CDR1 LGHDT, CDR2 YNNKEL (reference sequence). CDR3 DNA: TGTGCCGGCAGCCAAGATGCCGGAAGAGGCATTCAGTACTTC. As protein: CAGSQDAGRGIQYF. Complete variable domain (other parts from reference TRBV3-1 and TRBJ2-4): DTAVSQTPKYLVTQMGNDKSIKCEQNLGHDTMYWYKQDSKKFLKIMFSYNNKELIINETVPNRFSPKSPDKAHLNLHINSLELGDSAVYFCAGSQDAGRGIQYFGAGTRLSVL.

This clonotype showed up just a few times. The chain combines TRBV7-9 with TRBJ2-1; 9 bases are a match to TRBD2. The V gene's germline CDR1 is SEHNR and CDR2 FQNEAQ (reference sequence). The CDR3 runs to 16 residues. V lost 3 bases to trimming and J lost 7 bases; unmatched junction nucleotides: 10. The CDR3 nucleotides read TGTGCCAGCAGCTTCCCTCCGGGCGGGAGGGTGAATGAGCAGTTCTTC. Residues: CASSFPPGGRVNEQFF.

This clonotype was seen many times. V usage is TRBV28 and J usage is TRBJ2-7, with D perhaps TRBD2 (6 bases). Germline CDR1 MDHEN, CDR2 SYDVKM. This CDR3 is built from 11 residues. Trimming shortened V by 5 bases and J by 12 bases, and 14 bases separated the two germline ends. The CDR3 DNA is TGTGCCAGCAGTAAACTAGCAGAGTGGTACTTC. This codes for CASSKLAEWYF.

The chain is built from TRBV5-1 and TRBJ2-1, with 10 bases fitting TRBD2. With 0 bases clipped from V and 4 bases from J, the junction kept 10 bases outside the gene matches. Germline V gives CDR1 SGHRS, CDR2 YFSETQ. This CDR3 comprises 18 residues. CDR3 sequence: CASSLAPQREGPYNEQFF. The CDR3 DNA reads as TGCGCCAGCAGCTTGGCACCCCAGCGGGAGGGCCCATACAATGAGCAGTTCTTC.

This chain connects TRBV7-9 to TRBJ2-5; weak D call: TRBD2 (6 bases). Germline V gene data show CDR1 as SEHNR and CDR2 as FQNEAQ (reference sequence). There are 13 residues in the CDR3. V lost 6 bases to trimming and J lost 5 bases, with 13 bases between them. CDR3 sequence: CASRGGAEETQYF. CDR3 nucleotide sequence: TGTGCCAGCAGGGGCGGGGCGGAGGAGACCCAGTACTTC.

This clonotype was counted a few times. The chain has TRBV28 and TRBJ2-7; TRBD1 matches 7 bases. From germline, CDR1 is MDHEN and CDR2 SYDVKM. CDR3 length: 14 residues. Trimming at V came to 4 bases and at J to 3 bases, leaving 6 bases not matched to a gene. Here the CDR3 reads CASSYGTAVYEQYF. The CDR3 region has the DNA TGTGCCAGCAGTTACGGGACAGCGGTCTACGAGCAGTACTTC.

The sample holds many counts of this clonotype. The rearrangement uses TRBV4-3 and TRBJ2-7, with unresolved D. V lost 2 bases to trimming and J lost 2 bases, with 7 bases between them. From germline, CDR1 is LGHNA and CDR2 YSLEER. The CDR3 contains 13 residues. The CDR3 region is CASSQYIPYEQYF. DNA for the CDR3: TGCGCCAGCAGCCAATACATTCCCTACGAGCAGTACTTC.

This clonotype occurred many times. CDR3 region: CASRRTSGKHNEQFF. The CDR3 nucleotides read TGTGCCAGCAGACGGACTAGCGGGAAACACAATGAGCAGTTCTTC. J is TRBJ2-1 and V is TRBV14; 12 positions agree with TRBD2. The CDR3 length is 15 residues. Germline CDR1 and CDR2: SGHDN and FVKESK. V was pared by 6 bases and J by 5 bases, with 5 bases of the junction left unmatched.

V is TRBV7-2 and J is TRBJ1-2, with 7 bases aligning to TRBD1. The CDR3 consists of 15 residues. With V trimmed by 1 base and J by 4 bases, 6 bases remained unmatched. Germline V CDR1 and CDR2: SGHTA, FQGNSA. CDR3 nucleotide sequence: TGTGCCAGCAGCTTAGACGGGACAGTAATCTATGGCTACACCTTC. Protein sequence: CASSLDGTVIYGYTF.

This clonotype has only a few counts. This chain links TRBV29-1 with TRBJ1-2, with TRBD1 identical over 7 bases. CDR3 length: 16 residues. The germline gives CDR1 SQVTM, CDR2 ANQGSEA. The ends lost 5 bases at V and 4 bases at J; junction bases unmatched: 16. CDR3 nucleotides: TGCAGCGTTCTGAACAGGGCAGGGGGAGGGGGCTATGGCTACACCTTC. It translates to CSVLNRAGGGGYGYTF.

The J gene is TRBJ1-3, the V gene TRBV5-1; 7 bases map to TRBD1. The CDR3 runs to 15 residues. V lost 3 bases and J lost 2; bases outside the gene matches: 5. Germline-derived CDR1 and CDR2 are SGHRS and YFSETQ. This chain's CDR3 is CASSSGGTAGNTIYF. CDR3 bases: TGCGCCAGCAGCTCTGGGGGGACAGCTGGAAACACCATATATTTT.

This clonotype was observed a few times. The chain's CDR3 is CSARAGDNSNQPQHF. CDR3 DNA: TGCAGTGCTAGAGCAGGGGACAATAGCAATCAGCCCCAGCATTTT. J is TRBJ1-5 and V is TRBV20-1; D might be TRBD1 (6 bases). The germline gives CDR1 DFQATT, CDR2 SNEGSKA (reference sequence). The CDR3 extends over 15 amino acids. The V and J ends lost 1 base and 0 bases respectively, with 10 bases between them.

This clonotype came up many times. J is TRBJ1-5 and V is TRBV4-1; D is uncertain. CDR1 is MGHRA and CDR2 is YSYEKL in the germline V gene. CDR3 size: 15 residues. V was pared by 0 bases and J by 1 base, with 7 bases between. The CDR3 is CASSQEPQSNQPQHF. As DNA, the CDR3 is TGCGCCAGCAGCCAAGAGCCACAGAGCAATCAGCCCCAGCATTTT.

As concerns this clonotype: An end of the junction does not agree with germline; a read error may underlie this. This rearrangement joins TRBV10-2 to TRBJ2-7; TRBD1 might be the D (6 bases). Germline CDR1 WSHSY, CDR2 SAAADI. The CDR3 is 17 amino acids. The CDR3 bases are TGCGCCTGCAGTGAGGCTACAGGGTTGCTGGCCATCTACGAGCAGTACTTC. It is translated as CACSEATGLLAIYEQYF.

This clonotype was observed at least ten times. The V and J genes are TRBV2 and TRBJ2-1; tentatively, D is TRBD2 (7 bases). Germline CDR1 and CDR2: SNHLY and FYNNEI. V lost 3 bases and J lost 2, with 11 bases in between. The length of the CDR3 is 15 residues. The CDR3 coding sequence is TGTGCCAGCAGTGATGGGGGGGGGCCCTACAATGAGCAGTTCTTC. Translation: CASSDGGGPYNEQFF.

This clonotype was picked up many times. The V call is TRBV6-5, the J call TRBJ2-7, with 7 nucleotides matching TRBD1. The CDR3 sequence is 15 residues long. After removal of 2 bases from V and 4 bases from J, the junction contained 8 bases not matched to a gene. Germline CDR1 is MNHEY and CDR2 is SVGAGI. The CDR3 region is CASSYLTGKLYEQYF. DNA for the CDR3: TGTGCCAGCAGTTACCTGACAGGGAAGCTATACGAGCAGTACTTC.

This clonotype has a count of ten or more. The chain couples TRBV29-1 to TRBJ2-7; maybe TRBD1 (6 bases). Trimming took off 5 bases at V and 1 base at J, with 12 bases between the two ends. CDR1 is SQVTM, CDR2 ANQGSEA, per germline. The CDR3 spans 13 residues. This CDR3 is CSVTGHGSYEQYF. The CDR3 DNA reads TGCAGCGTTACGGGACACGGATCCTACGAGCAGTACTTC.

Only a few counts were recorded for this clonotype. J is TRBJ1-6 and V is TRBV4-1; a possible D gene is TRBD1 (6 bases). The CDR3 loop spans 15 amino acids. The germline V gene encodes CDR1 MGHRA and CDR2 YSYEKL. The ends were cut back, 0 bases at V and 7 bases at J, with 10 bases in the middle. In DNA form, the CDR3 reads TGCGCCAGCAGCCAAGATCCAGGGGAAAATTCACCCCTCCACTTT. This encodes CASSQDPGENSPLHF.

Ten or more counts support this clonotype. This rearrangement joins TRBV10-3 to TRBJ2-1, with TRBD2 matching 9 bases. J lost 6 bases, V lost 5 bases, and 11 bases had no gene match. The CDR3 contains 16 residues. In germline, CDR1 is ENHRY, CDR2 SYGVKD. Here the CDR3 reads CAISLGGGAVGNEQFF. The DNA of the CDR3 is TGTGCCATCAGTCTGGGCGGGGGGGCCGTTGGCAATGAGCAGTTCTTC.

The chain employs TRBV3-1 and TRBJ2-3; 11 bases line up with TRBD2. CDR1 and CDR2 from the germline V gene are LGHDT and YNNKEL (reference sequence). J was trimmed by 2 bases and V by 1 base; bases with no gene match: 14. CDR3 size: 20 residues. CDR3 amino acids: CASSQGILRAGLAVTDTQYF. In nucleotides, the CDR3 is TGTGCCAGCAGCCAAGGAATCCTCCGAGCGGGACTAGCGGTCACAGATACGCAGTATTTT.

In this sample, this clonotype turned up a few times. The chain uses TRBV6-1 and TRBJ1-1; 11 bases agree with TRBD1. The V segment lost 6 bases and the J segment 8 bases; nucleotides outside the gene matches: 5. Germline V gene data show CDR1 as MNHNS and CDR2 as SASEGT. The CDR3 is 13 residues long. CDR3 region: CASRGQGAYEAFF. DNA of the CDR3: TGTGCCAGCAGAGGACAGGGGGCCTACGAAGCTTTCTTT.

The gene calls are TRBV29-1 and TRBJ1-1, with 12 positions matching TRBD1. Germline CDR1 reads SQVTM; CDR2 reads ANQGSEA. The V gene end was trimmed by 6 bases and the J gene end by 8 bases; junction bases not matched to a gene: 4. This CDR3 region has 12 residues. CDR3 in DNA: TGCAGCGTATCCGGGACAGGGGGCGAAGCTTTCTTT. This sequence encodes CSVSGTGGEAFF.